The 27 T cell receptor beta chains reported below all come from one sample, sequenced in a study of Graves' ophthalmopathy and Graves' hyperthyroidism. From RNA, the CDR3 regions of TCR beta chains were amplified and sequenced. An initial RT-PCR round employing HTBI primers preceded a second-round multiplex PCR. TCRdb re-analysed the multiplex PCR reads in MiXCR, keeping a single row per CDR3 protein. The sample shows more than 40,000 distinct CDR3 sequences, under 55% of them seen only once. Input material: peripheral blood. The receptors originated from an adult man with Graves' ophthalmopathy.

There are many counts of this clonotype. The V gene is TRBV15, the J gene TRBJ2-3; D ambiguous. V was trimmed by 4 bases and J by 4 bases, leaving 21 bases between them. Germline values: CDR1 LNHNV, CDR2 YYDKDF (reference sequence). This CDR3 is built from 17 residues. The CDR3 is CATSTPRAWGRSDTQYF. CDR3 DNA sequence: TGTGCCACCAGCACCCCACGGGCGTGGGGTAGGTCAGATACGCAGTATTTT.

This clonotype was observed at least ten times. The chain couples TRBV6-1 to TRBJ1-2; D call uncertain. CDR1 is MNHNS and CDR2 is SASEGT in the germline V gene. The CDR3 contains 13 residues. The V and J ends lost 3 bases and 3 bases respectively, with 8 bases between them. CDR3 DNA: TGTGCCAGCAGTGATTGGGATCACTATGGCTACACCTTC. Encoded protein: CASSDWDHYGYTF.

For this clonotype: Likely a read error: the CDR3 ends without its conserved phenylalanine or tryptophan. This chain links TRBV9 with TRBJ1-1, with 7 bases that match TRBD1. The CDR3 has 15 residues. Germline V gives CDR1 SGDLS, CDR2 YYNGEE. CDR3 sequence: CASSVAGQLNTGAFC. The CDR3 DNA sequence: TGTGCCAGCAGCGTAGCGGGACAGCTCAACACTGGAGCTTTCTGT.

This clonotype is medium-sized. CDR3 region: CASQETGGYNSPLHF. The CDR3 DNA sequence: TGTGCCAGTCAGGAGACAGGGGGTTACAATTCACCCCTCCACTTT. The chain carries TRBV2 and TRBJ1-6; 9 nucleotides align to TRBD1. The V gene's germline CDR1 is SNHLY and CDR2 FYNNEI. The J segment lost 7 bases and the V segment lost 9 bases, leaving 10 bases of the junction unmatched. The CDR3 length is 15 residues. The complete variable domain, with remaining parts taken from reference TRBV2 and TRBJ1-6, reads EPEVTQTPSHQVTQMGQEVILRCVPISNHLYFYWYRQILGQKVEFLVSFYNNEISEKSEIFDDQFSVERPDGSNFTLKIRSTKLEDSAMYFCASQETGGYNSPLHFGNGTRLTVT.

This chain links TRBV11-3 with TRBJ2-2, with 7 positions matching TRBD2. V was clipped by 3 bases and J by 6 bases; unmatched bases: 4. CDR3 length: 14 amino acids. Germline CDR1 is SGHNT and CDR2 is YENEEA. Here the CDR3 DNA reads TGTGCCAGCAGCTTGTTCCGGGGGGCCGGGGAGCTGTTTTTT. Residues: CASSLFRGAGELFF.

This clonotype was seen only once. The chain has TRBV7-9 and TRBJ2-6; no clear D gene. V was clipped by 5 bases and J by 2 bases, with 13 bases between them. The CDR3 contains 16 residues. The germline V gene encodes CDR1 SEHNR and CDR2 FQNEAQ (reference sequence). For the CDR3, the DNA is TGTGCCAGCAGCCCCGACACGAACACTGGGGCCAACGTCCTGACTTTC. Encoded protein: CASSPDTNTGANVLTF.

Notes on this clonotype: In this CDR3 the conserved last residue, phenylalanine or tryptophan, is missing, so a read error is likely. The chain has TRBV20-1 and TRBJ2-6; D not certain. CDR3 length: 9 amino acids. V lost 6 bases, J lost 13 bases, and 7 bases lay in between. In germline, CDR1 is DFQATT, CDR2 SNEGSKA (reference sequence). CDR3 region: CSAGLVLTL. CDR3 DNA sequence: TGCAGTGCCGGATTGGTCCTGACTCTC.

This clonotype was detected many times. This could be a read error, since a much larger clone is one nucleotide away. Here the CDR3 omits its conserved ending phenylalanine or tryptophan, so a read error is the likely source. This chain's CDR3 is CASSLGGTGAYEQYS. CDR3 in DNA: TGCGCCAGCAGCTTGGGAGGGACAGGGGCCTACGAGCAGTACTCC. This chain links TRBV5-1 with TRBJ2-7, with 10 bases lining up with TRBD1. Unmatched junction bases numbered 2, after V lost 0 bases and J lost 2 bases. This CDR3 has 15 amino acids. Germline CDR1 SGHRS, CDR2 YFSETQ.

The sample holds many counts of this clonotype. The chain couples TRBV2 to TRBJ2-5; maybe TRBD2 (5 bases). The CDR3 contains 16 residues. The V gene lost 0 bases and the J gene lost 2 bases, with 13 bases spanning the gap. CDR1 SNHLY and CDR2 FYNNEI come from the germline V gene. CDR3 nucleotide sequence: TGTGCCAGCAGTGAAGCGAGTATACTAGGACAAGAGACCCAGTACTTC. Its translation is CASSEASILGQETQYF.

The gene calls are TRBV5-5 and TRBJ2-3; TRBD2 matches 8 bases. J gave up 2 bases and V 4 bases, and 6 bases lay outside the gene matches. This CDR3 contains 15 residues. Germline V lookup: CDR1 SGHKS, CDR2 YYEKEE (reference sequence). The CDR3 DNA follows: TGTGCCAGCAGCCCTCCGGGACTAGACACAGATACGCAGTATTTT. Translated, it gives CASSPPGLDTDTQYF. Based on the CDR3 plus reference TRBV5-5 and TRBJ2-3, the full variable domain is DAGVTQSPTHLIKTRGQQVTLRCSPISGHKSVSWYQQVLGQGPQFIFQYYEKEERGRGNFPDRFSARQFPNYSSELNVNALLLGDSALYLCASSPPGLDTDTQYFGPGTRLTVL.

V is TRBV28 and J is TRBJ2-1; 10 bases map to TRBD2. V was clipped by 1 base and J by 0 bases; unmatched bases: 3. This CDR3 is 17 amino acids long. Germline CDR1 MDHEN, CDR2 SYDVKM. CDR3 residues: CASSLSASGSSYNEQFF. CDR3 in DNA: TGTGCCAGCAGTTTATCGGCTAGCGGGAGCTCCTACAATGAGCAGTTCTTC.

This clonotype was seen ten or more times. The chain combines TRBV10-1 with TRBJ2-3; no reliable D call. The CDR3 loop spans 13 amino acids. CDR1 and CDR2 from the germline V gene are WNHNN and SYGVQD (reference sequence). Trimming removed 5 bases at V and 2 bases at J, with 8 bases between. In DNA form, the CDR3 reads TGCGCCAGCAGTCCTCACCACACAGATACGCAGTATTTT. This sequence encodes CASSPHHTDTQYF.

This clonotype was seen a few times. The gene calls are TRBV2 and TRBJ1-1, with D possibly TRBD1 on 5 matching bases. Germline CDR1 is SNHLY and CDR2 is FYNNEI. Deletions cut 10 bases from V and 5 bases from J, with 14 bases between. CDR3 length equals 12 residues. The CDR3 region has the DNA TGTGCCACCAAGGGGACGACGACTGAAGCTTTCTTT. It codes for CATKGTTTEAFF.

This clonotype was observed a handful of times. Being one base from a much bigger clone, this may be a read error. This chain uses TRBV28 with TRBJ2-7; D gene unclear. The germline V and J ends were trimmed by 3 bases and 2 bases, with 5 bases remaining between them. Germline CDR1 and CDR2: MDHEN and SYDVKM. The CDR3 totals 12 residues. CDR3 in DNA: TGTGCCAGCAGTTTGCTCGCCTACGAGCAGTACTTC. It translates to CASSLLAYEQYF. Based on the CDR3 plus reference TRBV28 and TRBJ2-7, the full variable domain is DVKVTQSSRYLVKRTGEKVFLECVQDMDHENMFWYRQDPGLGLRLIYFSYDVKMKEKGDIPEGYSVSREKKERFSLILESASTNQTSMYLCASSLLAYEQYFGPGTRLTVT.

The rearrangement links TRBV19 to TRBJ1-2; no firm D call. Germline CDR1 reads LNHDA; CDR2 reads SQIVND (reference sequence). This CDR3 spans 15 amino acids. V was clipped by 5 bases and J by 5 bases, with 18 bases between them. This chain's CDR3 is CASSPKEGPYYGYTF. The CDR3 DNA reads as TGTGCCAGTAGTCCGAAGGAGGGCCCCTATTATGGCTACACCTTC. The full variable domain, in which reference TRBV19 and TRBJ1-2 provide the parts outside the CDR3, is DGGITQSPKYLFRKEGQNVTLSCEQNLNHDAMYWYRQDPGQGLRLIYYSQIVNDFQKGDIAEGYSVSREKKESFPLTVTSAQKNPTAFYLCASSPKEGPYYGYTFGSGTRLTVV.

This clonotype was observed at least ten times. V gene TRBV6-1 combines with J gene TRBJ2-5; D not certain. Trimming stripped 10 bases from V and 2 bases from J, with 14 bases between. Germline V gene data show CDR1 as MNHNS and CDR2 as SASEGT. The CDR3 extends over 13 amino acids. For the CDR3, the DNA is TGTGCCACCCAGAGCGTTCCACAAGAGACCCAGTACTTC. Protein: CATQSVPQETQYF.

This clonotype was seen repeatedly, ten times or more. This chain joins TRBV5-6 and TRBJ1-1, with 8 bases lining up with TRBD1. The V segment lost 7 bases and the J segment 1 base; nucleotides outside the gene matches: 12. The CDR3 is made up of 16 amino acids. CDR1 is SGHDT and CDR2 is YYEEEE in the germline V gene. The DNA of the CDR3 is TGTGCCAGCGGCTCCACTGGACAGGGTGGGAACACTGAAGCTTTCTTT. This sequence encodes CASGSTGQGGNTEAFF.

The V gene is TRBV2, the J gene TRBJ1-1, with D perhaps TRBD1 (5 bases). Trimming left V 11 bases short and J 4 bases short, with 20 bases between. Germline-derived CDR1 and CDR2 are SNHLY and FYNNEI. The CDR3 covers 14 residues. The CDR3 loop reads CASGKGLQSTEAFF. The DNA of the CDR3 is TGTGCCTCCGGTAAGGGACTCCAGAGCACTGAAGCTTTCTTT.

Remarks on this clonotype: This may come from a read error, since a much larger clone is one base off. This rearrangement joins TRBV7-9 to TRBJ2-3; D is unclear. Germline-derived CDR1 and CDR2 are SEHNR and FQNEAQ (reference sequence). Trimming left V 8 bases short and J 0 bases short, with 18 bases between. The CDR3 is 16 residues long. The CDR3 region has the DNA TGTGCCAGCGGCTCCCAGGCAGAGTGGAGCACAGATACGCAGTATTTT. It translates to CASGSQAEWSTDTQYF.

This clonotype was picked up many times. This chain uses TRBV28 with TRBJ1-1, with a possible D match to TRBD1 (6 bases). Per germline, CDR1 MDHEN and CDR2 SYDVKM. Trimming cost V 3 bases and J 4 bases, with 9 bases left between them. CDR3 length: 13 residues. The CDR3 coding sequence is TGTGCCAGCAGTTTTATAGGGGGCACTGAAGCTTTCTTT. This sequence encodes CASSFIGGTEAFF.

The J gene is TRBJ2-7, the V gene TRBV5-1; the match to TRBD1 covers 9 bases. The CDR3 spans 14 residues. From germline, CDR1 is SGHRS and CDR2 YFSETQ. V shed 3 bases and J 2 bases; nucleotides not matched to a gene: 3. CDR3: CASSWDRAAYEQYF. The CDR3 coding sequence is TGCGCCAGCAGCTGGGACAGGGCGGCCTACGAGCAGTACTTC.

V usage is TRBV29-1 and J usage is TRBJ1-3, with 7 bases aligning to TRBD1. V lost 5 bases to trimming and J lost 8 bases; unmatched junction nucleotides: 15. This CDR3 has 15 residues. CDR1 and CDR2 (germline): SQVTM, ANQGSEA. Written as DNA, the CDR3 is TGCAGCGTTACCGGGACAGTCCTCTATGGCTACACCATATATTTT. Amino acid sequence: CSVTGTVLYGYTIYF.

The V call is TRBV7-2, the J call TRBJ2-5, with no clear D. The CDR3 spans 15 residues. Germline-derived CDR1 and CDR2 are SGHTA and FQGNSA. The V end lost 5 bases, the J end lost 4 bases, and 17 bases lay between the germline ends. The CDR3 DNA is TGTGCCAGCAGCCCCCAAGGCCAGATGGGAGAGACCCAGTACTTC. It specifies CASSPQGQMGETQYF.

Sample share makes this clonotype medium-sized. V gene TRBV7-9 combines with J gene TRBJ2-1; tentative D call: TRBD1 (5 bases). The germline V gene has CDR1 SEHNR and CDR2 FQNEAQ (reference sequence). V lost 5 bases, J lost 8 bases, and 22 bases lay in between. This CDR3 is 16 amino acids long. CDR3 protein: CASSLSGRRAMDEQFF. In DNA form, the CDR3 reads TGTGCCAGCAGCCTTTCTGGGCGCAGGGCTATGGATGAGCAGTTCTTC.

This clonotype was seen once. The chain couples TRBV20-1 to TRBJ1-2; D gene ambiguous. The germline V gene encodes CDR1 DFQATT and CDR2 SNEGSKA (reference sequence). CDR3 length: 9 amino acids. Trimming left V 1 base short and J 12 bases short, with 6 bases between. The CDR3, as DNA: TGCAGTGCTAGAGTAGGCCACACCTTC. Its protein product is CSARVGHTF.

The rearrangement links TRBV7-2 to TRBJ1-2; 12 positions match TRBD1. The CDR3 sequence is 15 residues long. CDR1 and CDR2 (germline): SGHTA, FQGNSA. V dropped 1 base and J dropped 8; count of bases not matched to a gene: 5. CDR3 in DNA: TGTGCCAGCAGCTTAGTGGGGACAGGGGGCGCGGGCTACACCTTC. Its protein is CASSLVGTGGAGYTF.

This clonotype occurred many times. This rearrangement joins TRBV28 to TRBJ2-5; 14 nucleotides line up with TRBD2. The CDR3 spans 19 residues. The germline V gene encodes CDR1 MDHEN and CDR2 SYDVKM. V lost 4 bases, J lost 2 bases, and 12 bases stayed unmatched. CDR3 residues: CASSSKGLAGVRGQETQYF. The CDR3 coding sequence is TGTGCCAGCAGTTCGAAGGGACTAGCGGGAGTGAGAGGTCAAGAGACCCAGTACTTC.